This TCR beta chain was observed in a study of CD8+CD57+ T cells in acquired aplastic anemia listed by TCRdb under 2018. Regarding the study in general: A mean of approximately 3 ug of DNA, ranging from roughly 0.18 to 30 ug, was extracted from sorted CD4+ and CD8+ cells. CD8+CD57+ expansion was defined as a frequency above the mean frequency observed in healthy subjects. Points the paper makes about the study in general: CD8+ Simpson's diversity did not differ significantly between patients and healthy controls (P=0.060). Although 25 to 30 CD8+ CDR3 sequences were shared by patients and controls, these sequences appeared highly expressed in patients and within the immunodominant clones of patients.

Genomic DNA was used as template for profiling of TCR beta VDJ combinations and CDR3 sequences. TCR repertoire sequencing was run on an Illumina HiSeq 2000. The paper's processing steps were these. Repertoires were assessed using TRBV/TRBJ rearrangement plots, CDR3 size and DJ length profiles, and Simpson's diversity index. The immunodominant clone was defined as the most abundant DNA sequence in deep sequencing data. CDR3 amino acid sequences were checked for sharing across subjects and were also compared against the VDJdb database and published repertoires. TCRdb applied fastp at Q25 and MiXCR to the public reads, then kept only in-frame beta chains. Each entry is one CDR3 protein sequence, shown with its most common DNA and genes. TCRdb's processing, not the authors' own work, is the source of the V and J calls. The sample includes 150,000 or so distinct CDR3 sequences, with 47% observed a single time. Of the sample, 2.5% to 3.5% is held by the ten largest clones.

Patients chosen for sequencing had shown expansion of CD8+CD57+ cells by flow cytometry. Every patient had a diagnosis of severe acquired aplastic anemia based on International Study of Aplastic Anemia and Agranulocytosis and Camitta criteria. At the time blood was sampled, none of the patients had received any therapy. In this study, sorted CD4+ and CD8+ T cells from the blood of healthy subjects and of severe aplastic anemia patients had their TCR repertoires deep-sequenced. Patients were enrolled under clinicaltrials.gov protocols 00001620, 01623167, 00001397, 00071045, 00081523 and 00961064 in the USA. Ficoll-Paque density gradient centrifugation was used to isolate peripheral blood mononuclear cells. Before DNA extraction, CD4+ and CD8+ T cells were sorted by FACS or by magnetic beads. This clonotype was recorded at least ten times. Its antigen has not been determined. No base quality values were provided; no much bigger clone lies one nucleotide off.

V gives up 5 bases and J gives up 9 bases, and the segment between their germline ends measures 14 bases. The CDR3 numbers 13 residues from cysteine through phenylalanine. The CDR3 DNA has 39 bases and is translated from base 1. As encoded in the germline V gene (reference sequence), CDR1 is SEHNR while CDR2 is FQNEAQ. The rearranged segments are TRBV7-9 and TRBJ2-1, and perhaps TRBD2 as D gene, on 5 matching bases. This sequence was found in a human donor with aplastic anemia. What was sequenced was sorted CD4+, CD8+, or CD8+CD57+ T cells (not recorded which) from PBMCs. The sequenced DNA: TGTGCCAGCAGCGCCCTGGACTCGAGTGAGCAGTTCTTC. It is translated as CASSALDSSEQFF.